This is a list of T cell receptor beta chains from one sample in a study of patients and donors after allogeneic stem cell transplantation. From the RT-PCR reads, TCRdb called clonotypes with MiXCR, one entry per CDR3 protein. The sample lists around 70,000 distinct CDR3 sequences, about 25% occurring once. The sample comprised blood, either unsorted or a sorted T cell fraction (not recorded which). These receptors originate from a human donor who was either an allogeneic HSCT recipient or a stem cell or donor lymphocyte infusion donor (not recorded which). It is not recorded whose cells these are; they may come from a transplant donor. The CDR3 runs from the conserved cysteine through the conserved F or W. Fields, in order: V gene, CDR3 protein.

TRBV5-1	CASSYGGLAGGSEQYF
TRBV4-1	CASSQDNGWNTEAFF
TRBV27	CASSLEGNYEQYF
TRBV9	CASSVVPTVNTEAFF
TRBV5-1	CASSSGGAGVAFF
TRBV6-2/TRBV6-3	CASSSRGQSKNTEAFF
TRBV5-1	CASRLTGSVNYGYTF
TRBV7-2	CASSLDAGSGDTQYF
TRBV5-1	CASSPLGRTGTQYF
TRBV20-1	CSASSSTDTQYF
TRBV18	CASSHDLAGGADTQYF
TRBV12-3/TRBV12-4	CASSWDNTDTQYF
TRBV10-3	CAISEWAGEETQYF
TRBV4-3	CASSQDSPYNEQFF
TRBV7-9	CASSRGQVQPQHF
TRBV18	CASSLTSGHPYEQYF
TRBV20-1	CSATQMRGTDTQYF
TRBV29-1	CSVRTGKSQETQYF
TRBV20-1	CSARGLAGGPFREQYF
TRBV12-3/TRBV12-4	CASSSQGHQPQHF
TRBV4-1	CASSQARSIVSEAFF
TRBV20-1	CSARPKPRDSFPEQYF
TRBV7-2	CASSLRGDPYNEQFF
TRBV20-1	CSAREAGGLYNEQFF
TRBV29-1	CSVSGTALDRAGDTEAFF
TRBV7-7	CASSPGRGNEQFF
TRBV24-1	CATSDASRGIGKQPQHF
TRBV2	CASSTGGQGYTF
TRBV3-1	CASSHNIAGGGETQYF
TRBV7-8	CASSRTGTQYF
TRBV7-9	CASSSAVDKQVMGTEAFF
TRBV29-1	CSGATGPVGYEQYF
TRBV5-1	CASSLLAIGEQETQYF
TRBV4-3	CASSQERYSNQPQHF
TRBV13	CASSPLGHSRNEQFF
TRBV6-5	CASRGLSGSTDTQYF
TRBV29-1	CSVESASPTGELFF
TRBV12-3/TRBV12-4	CASTFTGEAFF
TRBV7-8	CASSLSLAGLNTGELFF
TRBV5-1	CASSLVPGVQETQYF
TRBV27	CASSFGGPLAKNIQYF
TRBV9	CASSIGEGGYTF
TRBV20-1	CSARERSREFNYGYTF
TRBV5-1	CASSLRDRVVEGYNEQFF
TRBV20-1	CSASPRGLIYEQYF
TRBV6-5	CASSYGTGYEQYF
TRBV6-1	CASDGLAGGTDTQYF
TRBV20-1	CSALWGGEKLFF
TRBV24-1	CATSGVPPSTDTQYF
TRBV7-6	CASSLAGTGGDGYTF
TRBV29-1	CSVDGGLVSSEQFF
TRBV5-1	CASALGQGFSETQYF
TRBV2	CASSASGSGETQYF
TRBV20-1	CSATRDRASPLHF
TRBV7-7	CASSFILQETQYF
TRBV6-6	CASSLQGQMKETQYF
TRBV5-1	CASSLATAPMNTEAFF
TRBV14	CASSQEQQGPGETQYF
TRBV20-1	CSALGQLGDRRRGPQHF